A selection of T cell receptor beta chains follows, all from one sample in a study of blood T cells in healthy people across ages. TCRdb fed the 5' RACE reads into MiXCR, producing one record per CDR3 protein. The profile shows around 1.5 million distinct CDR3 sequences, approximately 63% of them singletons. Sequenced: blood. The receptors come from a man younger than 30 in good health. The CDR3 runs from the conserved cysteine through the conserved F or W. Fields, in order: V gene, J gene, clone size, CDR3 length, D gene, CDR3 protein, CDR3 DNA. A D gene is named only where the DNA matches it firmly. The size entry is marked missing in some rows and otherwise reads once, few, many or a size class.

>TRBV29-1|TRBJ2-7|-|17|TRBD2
CSVRRPSLAGGAYEQYF
TGCAGCGTCCGAAGACCGTCACTAGCGGGAGGCGCCTACGAGCAGTACTTC
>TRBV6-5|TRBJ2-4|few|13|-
CASQGPAVNIQYF
TGTGCCAGCCAGGGACCAGCGGTAAACATTCAGTACTTC
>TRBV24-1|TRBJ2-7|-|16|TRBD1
CATSDSGQGGYNEQYF
TGTGCCACCAGTGACTCCGGGCAAGGGGGCTACAATGAGCAGTACTTC
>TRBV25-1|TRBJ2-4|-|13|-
CASGTLAKNIQYF
TGTGCCAGCGGGACCTTAGCCAAAAACATTCAGTACTTC
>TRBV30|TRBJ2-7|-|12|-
CAWNGASYEQYF
TGTGCCTGGAACGGAGCCTCCTACGAGCAGTACTTC
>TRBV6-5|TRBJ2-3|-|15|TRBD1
CASRNRQGSTDTQYF
TGTGCCAGCAGGAACAGACAGGGTTCCACAGATACGCAGTATTTT
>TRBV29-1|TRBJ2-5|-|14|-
CSVSENFRQETQYF
TGCAGCGTCTCGGAGAATTTTCGACAAGAGACCCAGTACTTC
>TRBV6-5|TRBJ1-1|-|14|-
CASSLQLFSTEAFF
TGTGCCAGCAGCCTCCAGCTGTTCAGCACTGAAGCTTTCTTT
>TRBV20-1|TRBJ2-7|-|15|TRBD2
CSARPQTSGSYEQYF
TGCAGTGCTAGACCCCAGACTAGCGGGAGCTACGAGCAGTACTTC
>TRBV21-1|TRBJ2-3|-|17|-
CASSPQRQGDVPDTQYF
TGTGCCAGCAGCCCTCAAAGGCAGGGTGACGTTCCAGATACGCAGTATTTT
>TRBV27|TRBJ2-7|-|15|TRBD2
CASSLQLAGSYEQYF
TGTGCCAGCAGTTTACAGCTAGCGGGTTCCTACGAGCAGTACTTC
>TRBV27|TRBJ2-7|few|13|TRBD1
CASGSGQDYEQYF
TGTGCCAGCGGATCCGGACAGGACTACGAGCAGTACTTC
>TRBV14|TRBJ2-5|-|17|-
CASSQGIWASSQETQYF
TGTGCCAGCAGCCAAGGGATTTGGGCTAGCAGCCAAGAGACCCAGTACTTC